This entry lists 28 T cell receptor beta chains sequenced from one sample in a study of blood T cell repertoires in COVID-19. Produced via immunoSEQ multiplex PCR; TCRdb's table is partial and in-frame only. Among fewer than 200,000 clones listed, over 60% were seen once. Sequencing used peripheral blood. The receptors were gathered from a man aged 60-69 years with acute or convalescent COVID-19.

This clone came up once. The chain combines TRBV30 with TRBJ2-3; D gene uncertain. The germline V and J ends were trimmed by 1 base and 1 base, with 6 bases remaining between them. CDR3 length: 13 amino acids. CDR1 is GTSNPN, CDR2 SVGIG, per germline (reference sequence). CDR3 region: CAWSGIGTDTQYF. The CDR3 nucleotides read TGTGCCTGGAGTGGCATAGGCACAGATACGCAGTATTTT. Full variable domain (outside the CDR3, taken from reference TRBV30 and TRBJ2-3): SQTIHQWPATLVQPVGSPLSLECTVEGTSNPNLYWYRQAAGRGLQLLFYSVGIGQISSEVPQNLSASRPQDRQFILSSKKLLLSDSGFYLCAWSGIGTDTQYFGPGTRLTVL.

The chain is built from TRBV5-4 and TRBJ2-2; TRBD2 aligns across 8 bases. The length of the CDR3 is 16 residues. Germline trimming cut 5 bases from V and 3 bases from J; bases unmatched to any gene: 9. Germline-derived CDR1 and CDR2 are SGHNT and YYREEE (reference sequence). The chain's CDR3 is CASRLLAGGDTGELFF. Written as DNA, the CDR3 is TGTGCCAGCAGACTACTCGCGGGGGGAGACACCGGGGAGCTGTTTTTT. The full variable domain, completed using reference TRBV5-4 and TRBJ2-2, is ETGVTQSPTHLIKTRGQQVTLRCSSQSGHNTVSWYQQALGQGPQFIFQYYREEENGRGNFPPRFSGLQFPNYSSELNVNALELDDSALYLCASRLLAGGDTGELFFGEGSRLTVL.

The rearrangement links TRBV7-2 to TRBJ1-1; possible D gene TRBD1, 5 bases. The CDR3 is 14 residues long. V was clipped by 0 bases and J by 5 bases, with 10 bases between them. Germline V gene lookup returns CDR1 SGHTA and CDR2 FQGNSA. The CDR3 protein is CASSLALRDTEAFF. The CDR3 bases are TGTGCCAGCAGCTTAGCGCTCAGGGATACTGAAGCTTTCTTT.

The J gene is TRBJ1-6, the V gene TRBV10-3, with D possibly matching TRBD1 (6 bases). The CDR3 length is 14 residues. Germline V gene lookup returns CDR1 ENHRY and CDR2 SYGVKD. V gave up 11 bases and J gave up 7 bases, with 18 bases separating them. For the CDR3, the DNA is TGTGCCTCCAGACAGGTTTCGGGGAATTCACCCCTCCACTTT. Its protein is CASRQVSGNSPLHF.

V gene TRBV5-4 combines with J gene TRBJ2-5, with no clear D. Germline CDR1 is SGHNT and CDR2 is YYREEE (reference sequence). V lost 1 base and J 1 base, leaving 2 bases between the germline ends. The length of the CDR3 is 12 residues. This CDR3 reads CASSLRQETQYF. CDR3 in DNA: TGTGCCAGCAGCTTGCGCCAAGAGACCCAGTACTTC.

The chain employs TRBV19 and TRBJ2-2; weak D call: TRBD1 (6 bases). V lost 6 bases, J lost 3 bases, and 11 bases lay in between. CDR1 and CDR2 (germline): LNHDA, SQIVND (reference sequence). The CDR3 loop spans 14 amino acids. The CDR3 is CASSTGQYTGELFF. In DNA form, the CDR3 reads TGTGCCAGTAGCACGGGACAATACACCGGGGAGCTGTTTTTT. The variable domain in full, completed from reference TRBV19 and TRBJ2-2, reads DGGITQSPKYLFRKEGQNVTLSCEQNLNHDAMYWYRQDPGQGLRLIYYSQIVNDFQKGDIAEGYSVSREKKESFPLTVTSAQKNPTAFYLCASSTGQYTGELFFGEGSRLTVL.

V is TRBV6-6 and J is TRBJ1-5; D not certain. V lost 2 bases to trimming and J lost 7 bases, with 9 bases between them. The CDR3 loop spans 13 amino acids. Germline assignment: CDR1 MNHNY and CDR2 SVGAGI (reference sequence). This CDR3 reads CASSYPPEQPQHF. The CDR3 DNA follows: TGTGCCAGCAGTTACCCCCCTGAGCAGCCCCAGCATTTT.

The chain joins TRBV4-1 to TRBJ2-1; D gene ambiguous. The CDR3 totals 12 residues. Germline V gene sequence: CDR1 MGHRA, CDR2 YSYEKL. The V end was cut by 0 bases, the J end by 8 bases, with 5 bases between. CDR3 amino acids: CASSQDEYEQFF. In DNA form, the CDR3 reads TGCGCCAGCAGCCAAGACGAGTATGAGCAGTTCTTC.

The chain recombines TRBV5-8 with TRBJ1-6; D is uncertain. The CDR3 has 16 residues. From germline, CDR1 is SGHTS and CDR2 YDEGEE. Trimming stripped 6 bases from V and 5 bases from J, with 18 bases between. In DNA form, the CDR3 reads TGTGCCAGCACCGATCAGTGGGCCGCAGATAATTCACCCCTCCACTTT. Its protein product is CASTDQWAADNSPLHF.

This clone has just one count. CDR3 in amino acids: CASSHGQGYTF. CDR3 coding DNA: TGTGCCAGCAGCCACGGACAAGGCTACACCTTC. The chain employs TRBV6-2 or TRBV6-3 and TRBJ1-2; weak D call: TRBD1 (5 bases). The V end lost 6 bases, the J end lost 8 bases, and 10 bases lay between the germline ends. The CDR3 covers 11 residues. The germline V gene has CDR1 MNHEY and CDR2 SVGEGT.

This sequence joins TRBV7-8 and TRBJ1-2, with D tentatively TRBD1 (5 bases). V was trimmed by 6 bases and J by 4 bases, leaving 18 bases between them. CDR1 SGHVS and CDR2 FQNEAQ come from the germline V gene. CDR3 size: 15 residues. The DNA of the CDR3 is TGTGCCAGCAGTTCTTTAGGACAAACCGTCTATGGCTACACCTTC. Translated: CASSSLGQTVYGYTF.

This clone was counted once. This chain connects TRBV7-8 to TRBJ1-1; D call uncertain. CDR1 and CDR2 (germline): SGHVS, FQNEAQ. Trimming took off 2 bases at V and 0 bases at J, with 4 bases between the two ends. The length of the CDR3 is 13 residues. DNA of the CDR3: TGTGCCAGCAGCTTACAAATGAACACTGAAGCTTTCTTT. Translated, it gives CASSLQMNTEAFF.

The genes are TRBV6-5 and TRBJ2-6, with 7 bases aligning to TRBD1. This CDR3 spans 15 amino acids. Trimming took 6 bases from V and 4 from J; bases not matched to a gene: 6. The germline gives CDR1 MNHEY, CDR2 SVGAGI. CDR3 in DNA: TGTGCCAGCAGCCCAGACAGGGCCGGGGCCAACGTCCTGACTTTC. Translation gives CASSPDRAGANVLTF.

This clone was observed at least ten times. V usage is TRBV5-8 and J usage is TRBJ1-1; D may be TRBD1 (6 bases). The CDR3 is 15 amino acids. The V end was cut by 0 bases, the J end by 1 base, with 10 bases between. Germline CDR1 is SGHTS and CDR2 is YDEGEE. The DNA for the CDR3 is TGTGCCAGCAGCTTGGGGCTGGGGGCGAACACTGAAGCTTTCTTT. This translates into CASSLGLGANTEAFF.

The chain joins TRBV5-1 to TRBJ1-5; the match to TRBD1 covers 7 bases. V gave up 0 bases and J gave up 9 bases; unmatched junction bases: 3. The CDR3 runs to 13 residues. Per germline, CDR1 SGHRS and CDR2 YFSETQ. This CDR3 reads CASSLGQGLPQHF. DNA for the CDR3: TGCGCCAGCAGCTTGGGACAGGGATTGCCCCAGCATTTT. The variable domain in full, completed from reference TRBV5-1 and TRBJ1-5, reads KAGVTQTPRYLIKTRGQQVTLSCSPISGHRSVSWYQQTPGQGLQFLFEYFSETQRNKGNFPGRFSGRQFSNSRSEMNVSTLELGDSALYLCASSLGQGLPQHFGDGTRLSIL.

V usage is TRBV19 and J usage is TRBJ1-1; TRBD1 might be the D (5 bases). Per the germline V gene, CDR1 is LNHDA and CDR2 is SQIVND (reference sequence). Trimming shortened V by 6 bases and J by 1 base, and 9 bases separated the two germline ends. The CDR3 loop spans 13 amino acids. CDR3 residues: CASRVGGNTEAFF. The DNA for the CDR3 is TGTGCCAGTAGAGTGGGGGGGAACACTGAAGCTTTCTTT.

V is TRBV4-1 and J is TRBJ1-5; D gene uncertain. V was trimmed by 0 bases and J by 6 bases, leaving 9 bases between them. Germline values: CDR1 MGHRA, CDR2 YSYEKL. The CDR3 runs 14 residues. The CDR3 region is CASSQDGRGQPQHF. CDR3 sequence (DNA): TGCGCCAGCAGCCAAGATGGCCGGGGTCAGCCCCAGCATTTT.

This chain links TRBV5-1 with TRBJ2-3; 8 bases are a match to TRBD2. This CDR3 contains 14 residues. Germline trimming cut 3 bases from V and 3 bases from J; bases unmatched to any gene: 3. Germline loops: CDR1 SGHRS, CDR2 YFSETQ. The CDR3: CASSSGGRTDTQYF. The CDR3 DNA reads TGCGCCAGCAGCTCGGGGGGGCGGACAGATACGCAGTATTTT.

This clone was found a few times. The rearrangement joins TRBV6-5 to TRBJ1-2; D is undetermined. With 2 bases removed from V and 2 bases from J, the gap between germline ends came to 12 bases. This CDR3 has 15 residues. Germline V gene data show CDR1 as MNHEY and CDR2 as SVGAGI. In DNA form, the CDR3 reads TGTGCCAGCAGTTACCTGCCAACCGGGAACTATGGCTACACCTTC. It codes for CASSYLPTGNYGYTF.

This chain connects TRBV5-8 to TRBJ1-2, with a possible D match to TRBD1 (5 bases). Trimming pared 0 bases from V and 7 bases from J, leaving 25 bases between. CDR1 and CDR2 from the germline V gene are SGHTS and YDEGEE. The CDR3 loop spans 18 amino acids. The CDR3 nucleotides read TGTGCCAGCAGCTTGGGTTTCTTTGGGGTCCGAAGGGGCTCTGGCTACACCTTC. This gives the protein CASSLGFFGVRRGSGYTF.

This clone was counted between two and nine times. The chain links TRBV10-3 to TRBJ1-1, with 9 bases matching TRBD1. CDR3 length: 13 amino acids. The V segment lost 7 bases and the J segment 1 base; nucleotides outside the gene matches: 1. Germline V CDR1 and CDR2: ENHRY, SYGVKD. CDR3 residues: CAINRGPNTEAFF. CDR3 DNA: TGTGCCATCAACAGGGGGCCGAACACTGAAGCTTTCTTT.

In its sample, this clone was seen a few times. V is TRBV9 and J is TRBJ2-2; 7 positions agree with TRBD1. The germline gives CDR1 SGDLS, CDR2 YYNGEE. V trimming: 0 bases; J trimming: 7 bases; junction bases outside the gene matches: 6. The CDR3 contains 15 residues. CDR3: CASSVGVQGVGELFF. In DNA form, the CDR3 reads TGTGCCAGCAGCGTAGGGGTCCAGGGGGTCGGGGAGCTGTTTTTT.

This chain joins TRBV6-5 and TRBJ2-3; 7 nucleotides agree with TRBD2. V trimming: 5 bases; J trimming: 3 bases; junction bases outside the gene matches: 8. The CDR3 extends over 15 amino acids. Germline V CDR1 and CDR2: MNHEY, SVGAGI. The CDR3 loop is CASSQQRGGTDTQYF. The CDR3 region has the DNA TGTGCCAGCAGTCAGCAGCGGGGTGGGACAGATACGCAGTATTTT.

The CDR3 DNA reads as TGTGCCAGCAGCATAGGATTGACATCGACTAATGAAAAACTGTTTTTT. Translated: CASSIGLTSTNEKLFF. The chain recombines TRBV11-2 with TRBJ1-4; D call uncertain. The V end lost 5 bases, the J end lost 2 bases, and 15 bases lay between the germline ends. CDR1 is SGHAT, CDR2 FQNNGV, per germline. CDR3 length: 16 residues. The variable domain in full, with the rest retrieved from reference TRBV11-2 and TRBJ1-4, is EAGVAQSPRYKIIEKRQSVAFWCNPISGHATLYWYQQILGQGPKLLIQFQNNGVVDDSQLPKDRFSAERLKGVDSTLKIQPAKLEDSAVYLCASSIGLTSTNEKLFFGSGTQLSVL.

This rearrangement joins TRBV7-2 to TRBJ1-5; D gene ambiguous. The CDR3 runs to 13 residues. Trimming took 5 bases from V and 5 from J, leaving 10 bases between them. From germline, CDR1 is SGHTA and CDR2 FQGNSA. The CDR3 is CASSQEADQPQHF. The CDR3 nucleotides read TGTGCCAGCAGCCAAGAGGCCGATCAGCCCCAGCATTTT.

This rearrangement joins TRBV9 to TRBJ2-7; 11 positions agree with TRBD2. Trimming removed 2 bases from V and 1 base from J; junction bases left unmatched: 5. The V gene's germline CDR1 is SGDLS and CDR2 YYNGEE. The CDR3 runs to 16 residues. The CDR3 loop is CASSVGGTSGSYEQYF. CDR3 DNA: TGTGCCAGCAGCGTTGGAGGGACTAGCGGATCCTACGAGCAGTACTTC. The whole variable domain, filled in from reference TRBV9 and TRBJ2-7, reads DSGVTQTPKHLITATGQRVTLRCSPRSGDLSVYWYQQSLDQGLQFLIQYYNGEERAKGNILERFSAQQFPDLHSELNLSSLELGDSALYFCASSVGGTSGSYEQYFGPGTRLTVT.

CDR3 loop: CSSEGDPTDTQYF. The CDR3 coding sequence is TGCAGCTCGGAGGGGGATCCCACAGATACGCAGTATTTT. The chain links TRBV29-1 to TRBJ2-3; possibly TRBD1 or TRBD2 for D (6 bases each). CDR3 size: 13 residues. Trimming stripped 8 bases from V and 2 bases from J, with 14 bases between. Germline V CDR1 and CDR2: SQVTM, ANQGSEA.

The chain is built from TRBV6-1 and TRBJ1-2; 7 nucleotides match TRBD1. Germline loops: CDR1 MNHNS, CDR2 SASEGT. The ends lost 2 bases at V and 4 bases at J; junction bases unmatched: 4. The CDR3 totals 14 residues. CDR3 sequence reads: CASSEIGGPYGYTF. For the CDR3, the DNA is TGTGCCAGCAGTGAAATAGGGGGCCCCTATGGCTACACCTTC.